This TCR beta chain derives from a study of cytomegalovirus exposure and HLA in healthy donors. This CDR3 region has 12 residues. The J segment lost 5 bases and the V segment lost 7 bases, leaving 2 bases of the junction unmatched. Germline values: CDR1 SGDLS, CDR2 YYNGEE. The primer mix had 60 Vbeta and 13 Jbeta primers. Measured with immunoSEQ multiplex PCR; TCRdb has only the in-frame clones, and not every one. In the table there are 180,000 or so clones, over 75% of which are singletons. The sequence came from a man between 18 and 35 years old in good health and CMV-seropositive. Material for sequencing was PBMCs. The chain recombines TRBV9 with TRBJ2-2; the match to TRBD2 covers 7 bases. The CDR3 coding sequence is TGTGCCAGCGGGGGGGGAACCGGGGAGCTGTTTTTT. Residues: CASGGGTGELFF.